Described below is a single TCR beta chain sequence and its context. Its target is not known. Molecular-barcoded quantitative 5'-RACE produced these TCR beta libraries. TCRdb re-called the 5' RACE reads with MiXCR, one entry per CDR3 protein. Among 350,000 or so distinct CDR3 sequences listed, around 7.6% were seen once. This entry comes from a study of CD8 T cells in ankylosing spondylitis. This CDR3 spans 15 amino acids. V was trimmed by 1 base and J by 5 bases, leaving 14 bases between them. Germline V CDR1 and CDR2: LGHDT, YNNKEL (reference sequence). General study results and limits: Matched ankylosing spondylitis synovial fluid reportedly contained a significantly enriched population of disease-linked clones. Made up of eight or nine highly homologous variants, a TCR beta motif appeared characteristic of ankylosing spondylitis blood.

The V and J genes are TRBV3-1 and TRBJ1-1; maybe TRBD1 (5 bases). This receptor was taken from a male donor with ankylosing spondylitis. Source material: blood, either unsorted or a sorted T cell fraction (not recorded which). CDR3 in amino acids: CASSQVGAGGTEAFF. CDR3 sequence (DNA): TGTGCCAGCAGCCAAGTTGGGGCCGGTGGGACTGAAGCTTTCTTT.